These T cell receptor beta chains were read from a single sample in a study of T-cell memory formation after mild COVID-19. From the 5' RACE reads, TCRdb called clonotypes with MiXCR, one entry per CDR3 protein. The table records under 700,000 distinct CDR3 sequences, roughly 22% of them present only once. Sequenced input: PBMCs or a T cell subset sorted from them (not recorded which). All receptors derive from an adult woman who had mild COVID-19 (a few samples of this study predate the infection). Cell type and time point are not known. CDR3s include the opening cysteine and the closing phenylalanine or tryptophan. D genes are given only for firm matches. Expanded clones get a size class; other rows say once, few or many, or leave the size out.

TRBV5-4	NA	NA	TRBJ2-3	TGTGCCAGCAGCCTCACTAGGCGTACGCAGTATTTT	CASSLTRRTQYF
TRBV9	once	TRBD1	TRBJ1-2	TGTGCCAGCAGCATGGACAGGGGATACTCCTTC	CASSMDRGYSF
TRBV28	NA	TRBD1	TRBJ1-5	TGTGCCAGCAGTTGGACAGGGGGTTTCGAACAGCCCCAGCATTTT	CASSWTGGFEQPQHF
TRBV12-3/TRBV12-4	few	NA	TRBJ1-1	TGTGCCAGCAGCCCCGGGCCGGGGGGGGCAGCTATGAACACTGAAGCTTTCTTT	CASSPGPGGAAMNTEAFF
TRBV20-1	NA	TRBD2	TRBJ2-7	TGCAGTGCTAGACAAAACCTAGCGGGAAGAAGCTCCTACGAGCAGTACTTC	CSARQNLAGRSSYEQYF
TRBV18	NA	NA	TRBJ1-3	TGTGCCAGCTCACCTAAACAGGGACTCGACAACACCATATATTTT	CASSPKQGLDNTIYF
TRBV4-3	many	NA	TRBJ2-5	TGCGCCAGCAGCCCCTCCTTACAAGAGACCCAGTACTTC	CASSPSLQETQYF
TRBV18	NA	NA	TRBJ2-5	TGTGCCAGCTCTCGCAACAGGGAAGAGACCCAGTACTTC	CASSRNREETQYF
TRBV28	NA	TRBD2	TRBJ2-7	TGTGCCAGCAGTACCCCGACTAGCGGGATGTACGAGCAGTACTTC	CASSTPTSGMYEQYF
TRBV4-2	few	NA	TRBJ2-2	TGTGCCAGCAGCCACGGGGCGAGGGACCGAGCCGGGGAGCTGTTTTTT	CASSHGARDRAGELFF
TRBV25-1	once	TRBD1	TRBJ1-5	TGTGCCAGCAGTGGGACAGGGGCTTCCCCCTCGGATCAGCCCCAGCATTTT	CASSGTGASPSDQPQHF
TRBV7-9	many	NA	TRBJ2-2	TGTGCCAGCAGCGAAAAGGCGGGACGAGGCACCGGGGAGCTGTTTTTT	CASSEKAGRGTGELFF
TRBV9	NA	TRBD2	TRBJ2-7	TGTGCCAGCAGCGTAGCTGTTGGAGCGGGAGATGACGAGCAGTACTTC	CASSVAVGAGDDEQYF
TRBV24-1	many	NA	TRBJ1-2	TGTGCCACCAGTGTCGGACACCTCGGCGGCTACACCTTC	CATSVGHLGGYTF
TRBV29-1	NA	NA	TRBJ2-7	TGCAGCGTTGGCGGGGGGGGACAGGGATTACCCTACGAGCAGTACTTC	CSVGGGGQGLPYEQYF
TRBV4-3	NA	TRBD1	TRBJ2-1	TGCGCCAGCAGCCAAGATTTCGGACAGGGCTCCAATGAGCAGTTCTTC	CASSQDFGQGSNEQFF
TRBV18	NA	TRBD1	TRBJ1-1	TGTGCCAGCTTTCACGGGACAGGGCTTATGAACACTGAAGCTTTCTTT	CASFHGTGLMNTEAFF
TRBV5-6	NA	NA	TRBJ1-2	TGTGCCAGCAGCACCTTGGGGAACACAGCTAACTATGGCTACACCTTC	CASSTLGNTANYGYTF
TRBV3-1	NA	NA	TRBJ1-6	TGTGCCAGCAGCCCCCGGCAGGTCGATAATTCACCCCTCCACTTT	CASSPRQVDNSPLHF
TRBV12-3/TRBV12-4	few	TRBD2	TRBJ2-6	TGTGCCAGCAGAAGGGGTTCGTGGCTAGCGGGGGGGATCTCTGGGGCCAACGTCCTGACTTTC	CASRRGSWLAGGISGANVLTF
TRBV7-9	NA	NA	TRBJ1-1	TGTGCCAGCAGTCCTCGGGGGGACTACACTGAAGCTTTCTTT	CASSPRGDYTEAFF
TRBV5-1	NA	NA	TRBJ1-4	TGCGCCAGCGCGGCAGGGGATAATGAAAAACTGTTTTTT	CASAAGDNEKLFF
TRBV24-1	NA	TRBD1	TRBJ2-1	TGTGCCACCAGGGGGACAGGAGCCTACAATGAGCAGTTCTTC	CATRGTGAYNEQFF
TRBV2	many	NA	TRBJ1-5	TGTGCCAGCAAAGGATCAGAGATGGGCAATCAGCCCCAGCATTTT	CASKGSEMGNQPQHF
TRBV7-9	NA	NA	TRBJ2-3	TGTGACAGCAGCTTACTACGAGATACGCAGTATTTT	CDSSLLRDTQYF
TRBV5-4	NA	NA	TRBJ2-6	TGTGCCAGCAGCTTGGATTGGGGAGGAACTGGGGCCAACGTCCTGACTTTC	CASSLDWGGTGANVLTF
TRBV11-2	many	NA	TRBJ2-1	TGTGCCAGCAGCTTAGATCCGGGGAATGAGCAGTTCTTC	CASSLDPGNEQFF
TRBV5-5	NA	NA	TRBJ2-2	TGTGCCAGCAGCTGGGGGGGAGGACAGGGCACCGGGGAGCTGTTTTTT	CASSWGGGQGTGELFF
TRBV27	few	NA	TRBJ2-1	TGTGCCAGCAGTTTCCGGGATACCTCCTACAATGAGCAGTTCTTC	CASSFRDTSYNEQFF
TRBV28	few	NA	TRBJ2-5	TGTGCCAGCAGTAGACAGTCTTATGAAGAGACCCAGTACTTC	CASSRQSYEETQYF
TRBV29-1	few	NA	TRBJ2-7	TGCAGCGTTGTAGCCAGGGGAGATCCCTACGAGCAGTACTTC	CSVVARGDPYEQYF
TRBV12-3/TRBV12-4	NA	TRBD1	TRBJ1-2	TGTGCCAGCAGTTTAGTCCTCGGGACAGGAAATAACTATGGCTACACCTTC	CASSLVLGTGNNYGYTF
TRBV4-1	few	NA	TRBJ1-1	TGCGCCAGCAGCCATCTTGGACCCGGGCAGAACACTGAAGCTTTCTTT	CASSHLGPGQNTEAFF
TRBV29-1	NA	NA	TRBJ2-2	TGCAGCGCCGAGCCGGGTACCGGGGAGCTGTTTTTT	CSAEPGTGELFF
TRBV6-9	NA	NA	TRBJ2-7	TGTGCCAGCCCCTCTCCGCAGACCCTCTATTCGTCCTACGAGCAGTACTTC	CASPSPQTLYSSYEQYF
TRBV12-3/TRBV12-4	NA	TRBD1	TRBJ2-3	TGTGCCAGCAGTTTCATTCCCGGGACAGCATCCACAGATACGCAGTATTTT	CASSFIPGTASTDTQYF
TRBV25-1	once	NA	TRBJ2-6	TGTGCCAGCAGTGAACACGACCTGGGGGCCAACGTCCTGACTTTC	CASSEHDLGANVLTF
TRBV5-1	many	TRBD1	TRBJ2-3	TGCGCCAGCAGCACCCGACAGGGAGATACGCAGTATTTT	CASSTRQGDTQYF
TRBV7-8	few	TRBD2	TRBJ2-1	TGTGCCAGCAGCTTAGTGAGTCTAGCGGGAAGAGGAGGTTACAATGAGCAGTTCTTC	CASSLVSLAGRGGYNEQFF
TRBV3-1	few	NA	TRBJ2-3	TGTGCCAGCAGCCAAAGAGGAGGTCCTAGCACAGATACGCAGTATTTT	CASSQRGGPSTDTQYF
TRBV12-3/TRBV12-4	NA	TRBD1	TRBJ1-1	TGTGCCAGCAGAGGGACAGGGGGCAGTGAAGCTTTCTTT	CASRGTGGSEAFF
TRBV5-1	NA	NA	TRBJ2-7	TGCGCCAGCAGCCCCCCTCGGCTCGGGATGAGCTCCTACGAGCAGTACTTC	CASSPPRLGMSSYEQYF
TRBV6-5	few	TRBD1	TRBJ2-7	TGTGCCCGCAAGGCGAATTCCGGGACAGACAGCTCCTACGAGCAGTACTTC	CARKANSGTDSSYEQYF
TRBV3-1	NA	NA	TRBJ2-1	TGTGCCAACAGCCCTCGACAGTCCTACAATGAGCAGTTCTTC	CANSPRQSYNEQFF
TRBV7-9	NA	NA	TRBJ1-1	TGTGCCAGCAGCCGGAACCGGGCTACGAACACTGAAGCTTTCTTT	CASSRNRATNTEAFF
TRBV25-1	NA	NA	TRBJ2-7	TGTGCCAGCAGTGAAGGGGTCGGGCAGTACTTC	CASSEGVGQYF
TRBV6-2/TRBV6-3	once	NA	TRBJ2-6	TGTGCCAGCCACACAGTGAGCTCTGGGGCCAACGTCCTGACTTTC	CASHTVSSGANVLTF
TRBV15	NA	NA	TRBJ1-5	TGTGCCACCAGCAGAGACGTAGAATGGCCCCAGCATTTT	CATSRDVEWPQHF
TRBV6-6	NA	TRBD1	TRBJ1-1	TGTGCCAGCAGTTACCTAGGACAGGGGGGCTCTCAAGCTTTCTTT	CASSYLGQGGSQAFF
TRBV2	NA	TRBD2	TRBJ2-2	TGTGCCAGCAGTGAATATAGCGGGGGGGCGTCCGGGGAGCTGTTTTTT	CASSEYSGGASGELFF
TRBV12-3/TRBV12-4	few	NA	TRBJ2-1	TGTGCCAGCAGTCAAACAGGGAGCGCCTACAATGAGCAGTTCTTC	CASSQTGSAYNEQFF
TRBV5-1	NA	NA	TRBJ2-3	TGCGCCAGCAGCTTGGACCTTGGGGGAGGCACAGATACGCAGTATTTT	CASSLDLGGGTDTQYF
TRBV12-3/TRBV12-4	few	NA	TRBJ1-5	TGTGCCAGCAGTTTACTTACGGGGGGTAATCAGCCCCAGCATTTT	CASSLLTGGNQPQHF